The TCR beta chain described here comes from a study of shared clonotypes between healthy human individuals. The CDR3 is made up of 14 amino acids. Germline CDR1 SGHKS, CDR2 YYEKEE (reference sequence). V shed 1 base, J shed 7 bases, and the junction held 8 bases outside the gene matches. The material for each subset, its genomic DNA, was split evenly across several immunoSEQ plates. Sequencing used immunoSEQ multiplex PCR; TCRdb keeps in-frame clones, though not all of them. This sample carries 2 million to 2.5 million clones, 80% to 95% of them seen once, and the ten largest clones take more than 0.35%.

The clonotype was recovered from a man younger than 35 in good health. Some clones in this sample may be carry-over from other donors' samples. The genes are TRBV5-5 and TRBJ2-7; 7 bases are shared with TRBD2. Specimen: naive CD4+ T cells from PBMCs. Sample subset: CD45RA+ positively selected. CDR3: CASSLLTGGGEQYF. The CDR3 DNA is TGTGCCAGCAGCTTGTTGACGGGAGGAGGTGAGCAGTACTTC.